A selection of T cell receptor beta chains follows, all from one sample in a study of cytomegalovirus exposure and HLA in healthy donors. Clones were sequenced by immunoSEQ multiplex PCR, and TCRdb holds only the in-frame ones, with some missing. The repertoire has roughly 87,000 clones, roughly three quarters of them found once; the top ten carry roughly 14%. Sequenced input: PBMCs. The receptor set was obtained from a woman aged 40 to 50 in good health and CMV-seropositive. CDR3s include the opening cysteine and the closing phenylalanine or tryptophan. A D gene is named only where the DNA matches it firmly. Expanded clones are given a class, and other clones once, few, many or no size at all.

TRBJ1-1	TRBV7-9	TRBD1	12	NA	CAAGQGDTEAFF	TGTGCCGCGGGACAGGGGGACACTGAAGCTTTCTTT
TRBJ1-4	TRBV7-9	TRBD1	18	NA	CASRGRQGKDAFGEKLFF	TGTGCCAGCAGAGGAAGACAGGGGAAGGACGCATTCGGTGAAAAACTGTTTTTT
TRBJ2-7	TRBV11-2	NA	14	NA	CASSFLARDIEQYF	TGTGCCAGCAGCTTTCTCGCCCGGGACATCGAGCAGTACTTC
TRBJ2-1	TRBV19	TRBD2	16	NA	CASSYTGLAGMDEQFF	TGTGCCAGTAGTTATACGGGACTAGCGGGAATGGATGAGCAGTTCTTC
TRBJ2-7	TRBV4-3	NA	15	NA	CASSQDRGPAGEQYF	TGCGCCAGCAGCCAAGATCGTGGCCCCGCGGGAGAGCAGTACTTC
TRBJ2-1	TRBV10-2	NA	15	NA	CASSVDWTTDNEQFF	TGCGCCAGCAGTGTGGATTGGACTACCGACAATGAGCAGTTCTTC
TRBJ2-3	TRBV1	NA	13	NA	CTSSHRCRDTQYF	TGCACCAGCAGCCATCGATGCAGAGATACGCAGTATTTT
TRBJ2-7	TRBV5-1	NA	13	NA	CASNLGMGPEQYF	TGCGCCAGCAACCTTGGGATGGGGCCGGAGCAGTACTTC
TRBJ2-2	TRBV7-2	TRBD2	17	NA	CASSFLNGGTYTGELFF	TGTGCCAGCAGCTTCCTTAACGGGGGGACCTACACCGGGGAGCTGTTTTTT
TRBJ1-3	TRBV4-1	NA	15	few	CASSQDSTSGNTIYF	TGCGCCAGCAGCCAAGATAGCACCTCTGGAAACACCATATATTTT
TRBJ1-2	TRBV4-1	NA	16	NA	CASSQEGVARGDGYTF	TGCGCCAGCAGCCAAGAAGGGGTTGCTCGCGGGGATGGCTACACCTTC
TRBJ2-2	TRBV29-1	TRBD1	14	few	CSVEGQGAPGELFF	TGCAGCGTTGAAGGACAGGGGGCACCCGGGGAGCTGTTTTTT
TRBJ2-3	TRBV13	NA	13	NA	CASSIRGTDTQYF	TGTGCCAGCAGCATCAGGGGTACAGATACGCAGTATTTT
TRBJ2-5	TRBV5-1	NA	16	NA	CASSLEMRAGRETQYF	TGCGCCAGCAGCTTGGAGATGAGGGCAGGCCGAGAGACCCAGTACTTC
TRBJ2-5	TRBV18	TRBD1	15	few	CASSPIDRGGETQYF	TGTGCCAGCTCACCAATCGACAGGGGTGGGGAGACCCAGTACTTC
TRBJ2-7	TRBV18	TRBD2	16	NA	CASSLGTSGAPDEQYF	TGTGCCAGCTCACTAGGGACTAGCGGGGCGCCAGACGAGCAGTACTTC
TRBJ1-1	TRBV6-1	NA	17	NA	CASSGRAGIDINTEAFF	TGTGCCAGCAGTGGGAGAGCAGGGATCGATATCAACACTGAAGCTTTCTTT
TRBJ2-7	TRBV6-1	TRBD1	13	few	CASRGTGTYEQYF	TGTGCCAGCAGAGGGACAGGGACCTACGAGCAGTACTTC
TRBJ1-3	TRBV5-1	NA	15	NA	CASSLGGLSGNTIYF	TGCGCCAGCAGCTTGGGCGGGTTGTCTGGAAACACCATATATTTT
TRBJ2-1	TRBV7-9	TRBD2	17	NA	CASSAPGLAGVADEQFF	TGTGCCAGCAGCGCCCCGGGACTAGCGGGAGTAGCTGATGAGCAGTTCTTC
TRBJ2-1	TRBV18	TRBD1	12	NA	CASSPQDRGMFF	TGTGCCAGCTCACCCCAGGACAGGGGAATGTTCTTC
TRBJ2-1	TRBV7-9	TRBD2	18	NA	CASSLVGTRAVINNEQFF	TGTGCCAGCAGCTTAGTGGGGACTAGAGCGGTAATAAACAATGAGCAGTTCTTC
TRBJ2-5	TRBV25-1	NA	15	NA	CASSDLTGIVETQYF	TGTGCCAGCAGTGATTTAACGGGTATCGTGGAGACCCAGTACTTC
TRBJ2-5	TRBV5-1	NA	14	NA	CATSRGGNQETQYF	TGCGCCACCTCTAGGGGGGGGAACCAAGAGACCCAGTACTTC
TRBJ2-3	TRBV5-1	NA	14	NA	CASSIWTERDTQYF	TGCGCCAGCAGCATATGGACAGAACGAGATACGCAGTATTTT
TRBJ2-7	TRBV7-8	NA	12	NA	CASSYWTAEQYF	TGTGCCAGCAGCTACTGGACAGCCGAGCAGTACTTC
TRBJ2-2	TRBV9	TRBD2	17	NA	CASSKGLAGADTGELFF	TGTGCCAGCAGCAAAGGACTAGCGGGAGCTGACACCGGGGAGCTGTTTTTT
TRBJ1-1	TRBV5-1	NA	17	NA	CASSSPRSGAGNTEAFF	TGCGCCAGCAGCTCACCTCGTTCAGGGGCCGGGAACACTGAAGCTTTCTTT
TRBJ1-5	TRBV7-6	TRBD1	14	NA	CASSLGQGYQPQHF	TGTGCCAGCAGCTTAGGACAGGGTTATCAGCCCCAGCATTTT
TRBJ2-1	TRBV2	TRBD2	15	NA	CASQRGGSSYNEQFF	TGTGCCAGCCAGCGGGGGGGCTCCTCCTACAATGAGCAGTTCTTC
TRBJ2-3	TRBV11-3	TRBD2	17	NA	CASSSRLAGRGTDTQYF	TGTGCCAGCAGCTCCCGACTAGCGGGAAGGGGTACAGATACGCAGTATTTT
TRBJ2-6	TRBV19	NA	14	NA	CASSPLSGANVLTF	TGTGCCAGTAGTCCCCTCTCTGGGGCCAACGTCCTGACTTTC
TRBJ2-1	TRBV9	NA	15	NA	CASTDGGSSSNEQFF	TGTGCCAGCACTGACGGGGGTTCCTCCTCCAATGAGCAGTTCTTC
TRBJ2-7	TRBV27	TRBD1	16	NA	CASRTDRGPKAYEQYF	TGTGCCAGCAGGACCGACAGGGGGCCGAAGGCCTACGAGCAGTACTTC
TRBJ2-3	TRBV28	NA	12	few	CASSLERYTQYF	TGTGCCAGCAGTTTAGAGCGGTATACGCAGTATTTT
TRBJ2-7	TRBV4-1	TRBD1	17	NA	CASSQDPDRGRSYEQYF	TGCGCCAGCAGCCAAGACCCGGACAGGGGAAGGTCCTACGAGCAGTACTTC
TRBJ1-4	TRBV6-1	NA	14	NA	CASSERGLNEKLFF	TGTGCCAGCAGTGAAAGAGGCCTTAATGAAAAACTGTTTTTT
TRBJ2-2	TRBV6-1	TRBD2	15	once	CASSEVGLATGELFF	TGTGCCAGCAGTGAAGTCGGACTAGCGACCGGGGAGCTGTTTTTT
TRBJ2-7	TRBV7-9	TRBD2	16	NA	CASSFFQRDGSYEQYF	TGTGCCAGCAGCTTCTTCCAGCGGGACGGCTCCTACGAGCAGTACTTC
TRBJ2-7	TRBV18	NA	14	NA	CASSPSTGHYEQYF	TGTGCCAGCTCACCTTCGACAGGTCACTACGAGCAGTACTTC
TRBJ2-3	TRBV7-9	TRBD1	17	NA	CASSLNLIQGAGDTQYF	TGTGCCAGCAGCTTAAATCTTATCCAGGGGGCGGGAGATACGCAGTATTTT
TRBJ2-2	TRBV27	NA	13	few	CASTGQNTGELFF	TGTGCCAGCACCGGTCAGAACACCGGGGAGCTGTTTTTT
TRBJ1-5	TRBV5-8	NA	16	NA	CASSSQGGPRNQPQHF	TGTGCCAGCAGCTCCCAGGGTGGTCCCAGAAATCAGCCCCAGCATTTT
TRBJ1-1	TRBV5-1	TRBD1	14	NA	CASSLGQGRFEAFF	TGCGCCAGCAGCTTGGGACAGGGGAGATTTGAAGCTTTCTTT
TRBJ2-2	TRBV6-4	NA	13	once	CASSARGSGELFF	TGTGCCAGCAGTGCCCGAGGTTCCGGGGAGCTGTTTTTT